This TCR beta chain emerged from a study of beta chain features in type 1 diabetes. The study's findings and limits: For Type 1 diabetes patients, all four CD4+ subsets carried TCRB CDR3s that were moderately but significantly shorter.

Of note for this clone: What it binds is unknown.

CDR1 and CDR2 (germline): SEHNR, FQNEAQ (reference sequence). The CDR3 is 15 amino acids. V lost 5 bases and J 0 bases, leaving 11 bases between the germline ends. What was sequenced were expressed TCRB transcripts, since all of the isolated RNA had been reverse transcribed. The method was immunoSEQ multiplex PCR; TCRdb's version includes in-frame clones alone and lacks a portion of them. The sample contains about 160,000 clones, more than 60% of which appear only once. The specimen was naive CD4+ T cells from blood. The chain recombines TRBV7-9 with TRBJ2-4; tentative D call: TRBD2 (5 bases). The TCR comes from a young man with type 1 diabetes. CDR3 residues: CASSSLGEAKNIQYF. The CDR3 DNA follows: TGTGCCAGCAGCAGCCTCGGGGAAGCCAAAAACATTCAGTACTTC.